This TCR beta chain is from a study of PD-1 blockade in classical Hodgkin lymphoma. Germline V CDR1 and CDR2: SGHRS, YFSETQ. V was trimmed by 3 bases and J by 5 bases, leaving 21 bases between them. The CDR3 contains 16 residues. Assay: immunoSEQ multiplex PCR; the TCRdb copy retains only in-frame clones and omits some. The sample holds about 98,000 clones, roughly 80% seen once. Study-wide results and caveats: Complete responders entered with baseline diversity on par with newly diagnosed patients, the results showed. Diversity in CD4+ TCRs, unlike that measured in CD8+ TCRs, had risen significantly by C4D1. Newly diagnosed patients were reported to start with lower TCR diversity than healthy donors.

On this clone: No antigen is known for it.

Every one of the patients relapsed after autologous stem cell transplantation (brentuximab vedotin exposure was variable). Material: peripheral blood mononuclear cells (PBMCs), obtained before the second cycle of nivolumab. This clonotype was obtained from a human donor with classical Hodgkin lymphoma. The genes are TRBV5-1 and TRBJ2-7, with D possibly being TRBD2 (7 bases). DNA of the CDR3: TGCGCCAGCAGCTCTCAAGCGGGGACAACATTACACGAGCAGTACTTC. Amino acid sequence: CASSSQAGTTLHEQYF.